Following are 13 T cell receptor beta chains from one sample sequenced in a study of blood T cell repertoires in COVID-19. Clones were sequenced by immunoSEQ multiplex PCR, and TCRdb holds only the in-frame ones, with some missing. In the table there are approximately 98,000 clones, just over 85% of which are singletons. The material sequenced was peripheral blood. The receptors come from a human donor in a cohort sampled during active COVID-19.

The V call is TRBV5-1, the J call TRBJ1-6, with D hard to call. V gave up 1 base and J gave up 8 bases, with 7 bases separating them. This CDR3 contains 13 residues. Germline CDR1 and CDR2: SGHRS and YFSETQ. CDR3 sequence: CASSLYGDSPLHF. For the CDR3, the DNA is TGCGCCAGCAGCTTGTACGGGGATTCACCCCTCCACTTT.

The gene calls are TRBV10-2 and TRBJ1-1; 7 bases are shared with TRBD1. V dropped 6 bases and J dropped 3; count of bases not matched to a gene: 10. From germline, CDR1 is WSHSY and CDR2 SAAADI. This CDR3 has 15 amino acids. CDR3 protein: CASSDKVGGDTEAFF. CDR3 DNA sequence: TGCGCCAGCAGCGATAAGGTAGGGGGCGACACTGAAGCTTTCTTT.

This clone has a single count. V usage is TRBV6-6 and J usage is TRBJ2-1; TRBD2 agrees at 12 bases. This CDR3 spans 16 amino acids. J gave up 6 bases and V 4 bases, and 7 bases lay outside the gene matches. Germline values: CDR1 MNHNY, CDR2 SVGAGI (reference sequence). CDR3 sequence: CASSSLGTSGPNEQFF. The CDR3 DNA follows: TGTGCCAGCAGTTCCCTCGGGACTAGCGGGCCCAATGAGCAGTTCTTC.

J is TRBJ1-1 and V is TRBV6-2 or TRBV6-3; D remains ambiguous. This CDR3 has 11 residues. Germline V gives CDR1 MNHEY, CDR2 SVGEGT. V was shortened by 2 bases and J by 8 bases, with 6 bases between the two germline ends. The chain's CDR3 is CASSYITEAFF. CDR3 in DNA: TGTGCCAGCAGTTACATCACAGAAGCTTTCTTT.

This chain links TRBV5-1 with TRBJ2-7; TRBD2 matches 7 bases. The V and J ends lost 4 bases and 3 bases, in that order; junction bases with no gene match: 13. CDR1 is SGHRS, CDR2 YFSETQ, per germline. The CDR3 covers 16 residues. This chain's CDR3 is CASSPQTSSGLYEQYF. The CDR3 coding sequence is TGCGCCAGCAGCCCACAAACCTCTAGCGGCCTCTACGAGCAGTACTTC.

The V gene is TRBV4-1, the J gene TRBJ2-1; unclear D gene. The germline V and J ends were trimmed by 0 bases and 5 bases, with 14 bases remaining between them. CDR1 and CDR2 from the germline V gene are MGHRA and YSYEKL. The CDR3 consists of 16 residues. CDR3 bases: TGCGCCAGCAGCCAAGATCAAGCCTCCCCCAACAATGAGCAGTTCTTC. It specifies CASSQDQASPNNEQFF.

The V gene is TRBV6-5, the J gene TRBJ2-5, with a weak D call TRBD1 (5 bases). V lost 8 bases to trimming and J lost 3 bases, with 13 bases between them. Germline assignment: CDR1 MNHEY and CDR2 SVGAGI. This CDR3 contains 13 residues. The CDR3 DNA reads as TGTGCCAGCGGAAGGGCCAGGGAAGAGACCCAGTACTTC. Residues: CASGRAREETQYF.

The gene calls are TRBV7-6 and TRBJ2-3; the match to TRBD2 covers 14 bases. Germline V gene lookup returns CDR1 SGHVS and CDR2 FNYEAQ. After removal of 5 bases from V and 3 bases from J, the junction contained 7 bases not matched to a gene. This CDR3 has 17 amino acids. The DNA for the CDR3 is TGTGCCAGCAGCCCGGGACTAGCGGGGGCAGGGACAGATACGCAGTATTTT. It translates to CASSPGLAGAGTDTQYF.

This chain uses TRBV5-1 with TRBJ1-2; TRBD1 agrees at 8 bases. From germline, CDR1 is SGHRS and CDR2 YFSETQ. Trimming took 1 base from V and 4 from J; bases not matched to a gene: 6. The CDR3 spans 15 residues. The CDR3 loop is CASSLTGGESYGYTF. As DNA, the CDR3 is TGCGCCAGCAGCTTGACAGGGGGTGAAAGCTATGGCTACACCTTC.

The chain employs TRBV30 and TRBJ2-7, with a weak D call TRBD1 (6 bases). V lost 3 bases to trimming and J lost 4 bases, with 7 bases between them. This CDR3 contains 11 residues. CDR1 is GTSNPN and CDR2 is SVGIG in the germline V gene (reference sequence). The CDR3 bases are TGTGCCTGGAGGGGGGCGTACGAGCAGTACTTC. Its translation is CAWRGAYEQYF.

The chain employs TRBV5-1 and TRBJ2-3; possible D gene TRBD1, 6 bases. V lost 3 bases and J lost 2, with 10 bases in between. The CDR3 is made up of 14 amino acids. Germline V gene sequence: CDR1 SGHRS, CDR2 YFSETQ. In nucleotides, the CDR3 is TGCGCCAGCAGCTCGCGGACAGTCACAGATACGCAGTATTTT. This sequence encodes CASSSRTVTDTQYF.

The DNA of the CDR3 is TGTGCCAGCACCGACAACCCTCCCTACAATGAGCAGTTCTTC. Translation: CASTDNPPYNEQFF. The chain joins TRBV27 to TRBJ2-1; D gene uncertain. This CDR3 region has 14 residues. In germline, CDR1 is MNHEY, CDR2 SMNVEV (reference sequence). The V and J ends lost 7 bases and 2 bases respectively, with 12 bases between them.

The J gene is TRBJ2-2, the V gene TRBV15, with 8 bases aligning to TRBD2. The CDR3 is 15 amino acids. Germline V lookup: CDR1 LNHNV, CDR2 YYDKDF (reference sequence). J lost 4 bases, V lost 0 bases, and 1 base had no gene match. The CDR3 DNA reads TGTGCCACCAGCAGAGATCGGGAGGGCACCGGGGAGCTGTTTTTT. Protein sequence: CATSRDREGTGELFF.